This is a list of T cell receptor beta chains from one sample in a study of blood T cell repertoires in COVID-19. This table comes from immunoSEQ multiplex PCR, and its TCRdb copy is limited to in-frame clones, with some not included. The sample lists 450,000 to 500,000 clones, around 90% seen once, with about 0.7% in the top ten. Sequences were obtained from PBMCs or T cells enriched from blood (not recorded which). These receptors originate from a woman under 30 who had recovered from COVID-19. CDR3s include the opening cysteine and the closing phenylalanine or tryptophan. A D gene is named only where the DNA matches it firmly. Clone size, where shown, is once, few, many, or a class for clones that have expanded.

TRBJ2-1 . 12 once TRBV7-9 TGTGCCAGCAGCCCAGTGCCGGGTGAGCAGTTCTTC CASSPVPGEQFF
TRBJ2-3 TRBD2 16 few TRBV6-4 TGTGCCAGCAGTGACTCCGCTAGCGGACCCACAGATACGCAGTATTTT CASSDSASGPTDTQYF
TRBJ2-7 TRBD1 14 . TRBV4-1 TGCGCCAGCAGCCCAGGACAGGGTATGGGCGAGCAGTACTTC CASSPGQGMGEQYF
TRBJ1-5 TRBD1 14 . TRBV5-1 TGCGCCAGCAGCTCGGGACAGGGCGATCAGCCCCAGCATTTT CASSSGQGDQPQHF
TRBJ1-2 . 15 few TRBV27 TGTGCCAGCAGTTTAGGCCCCCCGGGAGTAGTGGGCTACACCTTC CASSLGPPGVVGYTF
TRBJ1-1 . 14 . TRBV2 TGTGCCAGCAAAGAGGGCCTTCTGAACACTGAAGCTTTCTTT CASKEGLLNTEAFF
TRBJ1-1 TRBD1 15 few TRBV5-8 TGTGCCAGCAGCTTGGTAGGGACAGTAGAAGCGGGAGCTTTCTTT CASSLVGTVEAGAFF
TRBJ1-2 . 16 . TRBV7-3 TGTGCCAGCAGCCCCCCCTGGTACCGGGGGGTACATGGCTACACCTTC CASSPPWYRGVHGYTF
TRBJ2-5 . 13 . TRBV2 TGTGCCAGCAGCGTTCCTCTAGAAGAGACCCAGTACTTC CASSVPLEETQYF
TRBJ2-2 . 15 . TRBV5-1 TGCGCCAGCAGCTTGGGCAGGGTTGACACCGGGGAGCTGTTTTTT CASSLGRVDTGELFF
TRBJ1-5 . 13 . TRBV7-9 TGTGCCAGCAGCTTGCCGGACAAGCAGCCCCAGCATTTT CASSLPDKQPQHF
TRBJ1-1 TRBD1 15 . TRBV6-5 TGTGCCAGCACATGGGGGAACAGGGGTTACACTGAAGCTTTCTTT CASTWGNRGYTEAFF
TRBJ1-1 . 13 . TRBV10-1 TGCGCCAGCTCTGACAGATCCACTCCCTTGGCTTTCTTT CASSDRSTPLAFF
TRBJ2-1 . 15 . TRBV5-5 TGTGCCAGCAGCTTGAGAAACCCGAGGGACAATGAGCAGTTCTTC CASSLRNPRDNEQFF
TRBJ2-7 . 15 . TRBV11-1 TGTGCCAGCAGCTTAGTTGGGATCCCAGGGGACGAGCAGTACTTC CASSLVGIPGDEQYF
TRBJ2-1 . 13 . TRBV19 TGTGCCAGCGTGGACTCTGCCTACAATGAGCAGTTCTTC CASVDSAYNEQFF
TRBJ2-7 . 13 . TRBV11-2 TGTGCCAGCAGCTTAGGCGGCCTCTACGAGCAGTACTTC CASSLGGLYEQYF
TRBJ2-7 TRBD1 14 . TRBV28 TGTGCCAGCAGCCATCCGACAGGGGGCGCCGAGCAGTACTTC CASSHPTGGAEQYF
TRBJ2-7 TRBD2 15 . TRBV5-1 TGCGCCAGCAGCTTGGCACCCACTGGGGGGGTCGAGCAGTACTTC CASSLAPTGGVEQYF
TRBJ1-1 . 16 . TRBV18 TGTGCCAGCTCACCCCTACAGGGTTCCCTGAACACTGAAGCTTTCTTT CASSPLQGSLNTEAFF
TRBJ1-1 . 15 . TRBV2 TGTGCCAGCAGTTATACAGGCCCGATGAACACTGAAGCTTTCTTT CASSYTGPMNTEAFF
TRBJ1-2 . 15 . TRBV6-1 TGTGCCAGCAGTGAAAGGGGAATCCTTGGAGCCGGCTACACCTTC CASSERGILGAGYTF
TRBJ2-1 TRBD1 15 once TRBV4-1 TGCGCCAGCAGCCAAGTGGGCAGGGGGCACAATGAGCAGTTCTTC CASSQVGRGHNEQFF
TRBJ1-1 TRBD1 13 . TRBV5-6 TGTGCCAGCAGCCTGGGACAGGACACTGAAGCTTTCTTT CASSLGQDTEAFF
TRBJ2-3 TRBD2 13 . TRBV19 TGTGCCAGTACGGTGGCGGGAGGGGATACGCAGTATTTT CASTVAGGDTQYF
TRBJ1-4 . 13 . TRBV7-9 TGTGCCAGCAGGGAGGGCTTAGGGGAAAAACTGTTTTTT CASREGLGEKLFF
TRBJ2-1 . 12 . TRBV5-6 TGTGCCAGCAGCTTGGTACTAGAGGGTCCGTTCTTC CASSLVLEGPFF
TRBJ1-3 TRBD1 16 . TRBV15 TGTGCCACCAGCGCGGACAGGGGGCCGGATGGAAACACCATATATTTT CATSADRGPDGNTIYF
TRBJ1-4 . 13 . TRBV28 TGTGCCAGCAGTTGGGGGGTAGAGGAAAAACTGTTTTTT CASSWGVEEKLFF
TRBJ1-2 TRBD1 16 once TRBV5-6 TGTGCCAGCAGCTTCACAGGGGGCTTTTCCGACTATGGCTACACCTTC CASSFTGGFSDYGYTF
TRBJ1-4 . 14 . TRBV3-1/TRBV3-2 TGTGCCAGCAGCCTTGGACAGTTACCTGAAAAACTGTTTTTT CASSLGQLPEKLFF
TRBJ1-1 TRBD1 13 . TRBV10-2 TGCGCCAGCAGCTCCACAGGGGAGGCTGAAGCTTTCTTT CASSSTGEAEAFF
TRBJ2-4 TRBD2 15 . TRBV2 TGTGCCAGCAGTTTAGCGGGGGGGCCCGGGAACATTCAGTACTTC CASSLAGGPGNIQYF
TRBJ2-3 TRBD1 15 . TRBV7-6 TGTGCCAGCACCCGACAGGGGGCTTCCACAGATACGCAGTATTTT CASTRQGASTDTQYF
TRBJ2-1 TRBD2 19 . TRBV30 TGTGCCTGGAGTGTACGTCTGTTTGGTTCCACGGGGGGCTACAATGAGCAGTTCTTC CAWSVRLFGSTGGYNEQFF
TRBJ1-1 TRBD1 14 once TRBV25-1 TGTGCCAGCACCCGACAGGGGGGGCGGACTGAAGCTTTCTTT CASTRQGGRTEAFF
TRBJ2-5 TRBD2 14 once TRBV28 TGTGCCAGCAGTTCCGGGGGGTGGCGGGAGACCCAGTACTTC CASSSGGWRETQYF
TRBJ2-1 . 15 . TRBV2 TGTGCCAGCAGTCTGAAGGCGGGGAATGCTATTGAGCAGTTCTTC CASSLKAGNAIEQFF
TRBJ2-2 . 14 . TRBV27 TGTGCCAGCGGCAGGCCAGGGCCAGGCGGGGAGCTGTTTTTT CASGRPGPGGELFF
TRBJ1-5 . 15 . TRBV6-2/TRBV6-3 TGTGCCAGCAGCCCCCAGGGGCTGGGCAATCAGCCCCAGCATTTT CASSPQGLGNQPQHF
TRBJ1-1 . 15 . TRBV5-6 TGTGCCAGCAGCTTAGGGGGGGTTGGCGACACTGAAGCTTTCTTT CASSLGGVGDTEAFF
TRBJ1-4 . 14 . TRBV30 TGTGCCTGGAGTGTGGGACATTGGTACGAAAAACTGTTTTTT CAWSVGHWYEKLFF
TRBJ1-2 . 14 . TRBV21-1 TGTGCCAGCACCAAAAGAAGGGAGACGGCCGGCTACACCTTC CASTKRRETAGYTF
TRBJ2-3 . 16 . TRBV7-2 TGTGCCAGCAGCCCCGTAGCCGAAACTAGCACAGATACGCAGTATTTT CASSPVAETSTDTQYF
TRBJ1-1 . 15 . TRBV7-2 TGTGCCAGCAGCCCCCAGACAGGTATGAACACTGAAGCTTTCTTT CASSPQTGMNTEAFF
TRBJ2-1 TRBD1 14 . TRBV7-2 TGTGCCAGCAGCCTACAGGGGTGGGGAAATGAGCAGTTCTTC CASSLQGWGNEQFF
TRBJ1-6 . 14 . TRBV18 TGTGCCAGCTCACCCCGGGCAGGGGATTCACCCCTCCACTTT CASSPRAGDSPLHF
TRBJ1-3 . 15 . TRBV5-1 TGCGCCAGCAGCTTGGAGGGGTACTCTGGAAACACCATATATTTT CASSLEGYSGNTIYF
TRBJ1-2 . 16 few TRBV2 TGTGCCAGCAGTCTTCGAAGGGACACCTTATCCTATGGCTACACCTTC CASSLRRDTLSYGYTF
TRBJ1-2 TRBD1 15 once TRBV3-1/TRBV3-2 TGTGCCAGCAGCCCGGGACAGGCTTCTAACTATGGCTACACCTTC CASSPGQASNYGYTF
TRBJ1-3 . 13 . TRBV6-5 TGTGCCAGCAGGGATTACTATGGAAACACCATATATTTT CASRDYYGNTIYF
TRBJ1-1 . 15 . TRBV18 TGTGCCAGCTCACCAGCAGGCTATGGCATCACTGAAGCTTTCTTT CASSPAGYGITEAFF